This entry lists 20 T cell receptor beta chains sequenced from one sample in a study of blood T cells in healthy people across ages. For the second PCR, which ran for about 6 to 12 cycles, a sample-barcoded 5' primer and a J-beta primer mix were used. TCRdb re-called the 5' RACE reads with MiXCR, one entry per CDR3 protein. The sample consists of about 940,000 distinct CDR3 sequences, roughly 50% of them appearing once. The specimen sequenced was blood. The source of these receptors is a man aged 25-40 years in good health.

The chain has TRBV7-6 and TRBJ2-1; 7 positions match TRBD2. With V trimmed by 1 base and J by 7 bases, 16 bases remained unmatched. This CDR3 region has 18 residues. Germline-derived CDR1 and CDR2 are SGHVS and FNYEAQ. CDR3: CASSLEAWGEGLNNEQFF. For the CDR3, the DNA is TGTGCCAGCAGCTTAGAGGCGTGGGGGGAGGGCCTCAATAATGAGCAGTTCTTC.

CDR3 sequence (DNA): TGTGCCAGCAGCGCTCCCGGGACCGACAATGAGCAGTTCTTC. Translating gives CASSAPGTDNEQFF. This chain connects TRBV7-3 to TRBJ2-1; D is possibly TRBD1 or TRBD2 (5 bases each). Looked up from germline, CDR1 is SGHTA and CDR2 is FQGTGA. The CDR3 covers 14 residues. V was trimmed by 5 bases and J by 5 bases, leaving 13 bases between them.

This clonotype is termed medium-sized. This chain uses TRBV29-1 with TRBJ1-2, with TRBD1 matching 8 bases. The CDR3 is 15 residues long. V was pared by 7 bases and J by 0 bases, with 10 bases of the junction left unmatched. Germline assignment: CDR1 SQVTM and CDR2 ANQGSEA. For the CDR3, the DNA is TGCAGCGCAACAATCAGGGGGCCGACTAACTATGGCTACACCTTC. It yields the protein CSATIRGPTNYGYTF. Supplemented by reference TRBV29-1 and TRBJ1-2, the full variable domain reads SAVISQKPSRDICQRGTSLTIQCQVDSQVTMMFWYRQQPGQSLTLIATANQGSEATYESGFVIDKFPISRPNLTFSTLTVSNMSPEDSSIYLCSATIRGPTNYGYTFGSGTRLTVV.

This clonotype was counted ten times or more. The rearrangement uses TRBV7-8 and TRBJ1-5; D is uncertain. Germline V CDR1 and CDR2: SGHVS, FQNEAQ. This CDR3 has 15 residues. With 1 base removed from V and 0 bases from J, the gap between germline ends came to 7 bases. The CDR3 reads CASSLVSYSNQPQHF. Here the CDR3 DNA reads TGTGCCAGCAGCTTAGTTAGCTATAGCAATCAGCCCCAGCATTTT.

V gene TRBV4-2 combines with J gene TRBJ2-3, with 10 bases identical to TRBD2. Germline V lookup: CDR1 LGHNA, CDR2 YNFKEQ. J gave up 2 bases and V 1 base, and 3 bases lay outside the gene matches. This CDR3 region has 16 residues. DNA for the CDR3: TGTGCCAGCAGCCAAGTACTAGCGGGGAACACAGATACGCAGTATTTT. It yields the protein CASSQVLAGNTDTQYF.

This clonotype was found a few times. V usage is TRBV20-1 and J usage is TRBJ2-7; no firm D call. There are 13 residues in the CDR3. CDR1 and CDR2 from the germline V gene are DFQATT and SNEGSKA (reference sequence). The ends were cut back, 3 bases at V and 0 bases at J, with 9 bases in the middle. CDR3 protein: CSASGRSSYEQYF. CDR3 nucleotides: TGCAGTGCTAGCGGGCGGAGCTCCTACGAGCAGTACTTC.

The rearrangement joins TRBV6-5 to TRBJ2-7; TRBD1 matches 7 bases. The CDR3 is 14 amino acids. The ends lost 2 bases at V and 0 bases at J; junction bases unmatched: 1. Germline V gene data show CDR1 as MNHEY and CDR2 as SVGAGI. The CDR3 loop reads CASSYGDSSYEQYF. CDR3 DNA sequence: TGTGCCAGCAGTTACGGGGACAGCTCCTACGAGCAGTACTTC.

J is TRBJ1-1 and V is TRBV18, with D possibly TRBD1 on 6 matching bases. V was trimmed by 5 bases and J by 5 bases, leaving 18 bases between them. The CDR3 is made up of 15 amino acids. Germline V gene data show CDR1 as KGHSH and CDR2 as LQKENI. CDR3 sequence reads: CASSSVQGMGTEAFF. CDR3 DNA sequence: TGTGCCAGCTCAAGCGTACAGGGAATGGGTACTGAAGCTTTCTTT.

The genes are TRBV4-3 and TRBJ1-6; D perhaps matches TRBD1 (6 bases). Trimming took 1 base from V and 12 from J, leaving 10 bases between them. The length of the CDR3 is 13 residues. CDR1 LGHNA and CDR2 YSLEER come from the germline V gene. CDR3 DNA sequence: TGCGCCAGCAGCCAAGGCGGGGGCGGACCCCTCCACTTT. Protein: CASSQGGGGPLHF.

The chain couples TRBV20-1 to TRBJ2-3; 9 bases align to TRBD1. V was clipped by 5 bases and J by 4 bases; unmatched bases: 7. The CDR3 covers 14 residues. Looked up from germline, CDR1 is DFQATT and CDR2 is SNEGSKA (reference sequence). The CDR3 protein is CSAPTGGLSDTQYF. CDR3 nucleotide sequence: TGCAGTGCTCCGACAGGGGGGTTGTCAGATACGCAGTATTTT.

V is TRBV30 and J is TRBJ1-4; D gene uncertain. CDR3 length: 11 residues. V lost 4 bases to trimming and J lost 7 bases, with 7 bases between them. Germline V gene sequence: CDR1 GTSNPN, CDR2 SVGIG (reference sequence). The CDR3 region is CAWMPSEKLFF. Written as DNA, the CDR3 is TGTGCCTGGATGCCCTCTGAAAAACTGTTTTTT.

The chain uses TRBV12-3 or TRBV12-4 and TRBJ1-4; no clear D. Trimming shortened V by 5 bases and J by 6 bases, and 10 bases separated the two germline ends. The CDR3 consists of 13 residues. CDR3 coding DNA: TGTGCCAGCAGTCCCCGCGAAGATGAAAAACTGTTTTTT. It codes for CASSPREDEKLFF.

This clonotype was seen more than once but under ten times. For the CDR3, the DNA is TGCAGTGCTAGAGATCTCAGGGGAGTGAACACTGAAGCTTTCTTT. Amino acid sequence: CSARDLRGVNTEAFF. This chain links TRBV20-1 with TRBJ1-1; D perhaps matches TRBD1 (6 bases). The CDR3 spans 15 residues. With 0 bases removed from V and 0 bases from J, the gap between germline ends came to 11 bases. Per the germline V gene, CDR1 is DFQATT and CDR2 is SNEGSKA (reference sequence).

This clonotype occurred a few times. The rearrangement joins TRBV10-3 to TRBJ2-7; D remains unclear. The CDR3 has 15 amino acids. Germline values: CDR1 ENHRY, CDR2 SYGVKD. V lost 0 bases and J lost 3, with 12 bases in between. CDR3 loop: CAISESLEIRYEQYF. The DNA for the CDR3 is TGTGCCATCAGTGAGTCGCTAGAGATTCGCTACGAGCAGTACTTC.

This clonotype appeared a single time. The rearrangement joins TRBV20-1 to TRBJ2-7, with D maybe TRBD1 (6 bases). Looked up from germline, CDR1 is DFQATT and CDR2 is SNEGSKA (reference sequence). V lost 1 base to trimming and J lost 3 bases, with 19 bases between them. The CDR3 covers 16 residues. The chain's CDR3 is CSARVLNRDLFYEQYF. Here the CDR3 DNA reads TGCAGTGCTAGAGTCTTAAACAGGGACCTCTTCTACGAGCAGTACTTC.

The V call is TRBV6-1, the J call TRBJ2-7; 8 positions match TRBD1. This CDR3 is 16 amino acids long. The ends lost 1 base at V and 4 bases at J; junction bases unmatched: 9. The germline gives CDR1 MNHNS, CDR2 SASEGT. CDR3 bases: TGTGCCAGCAGTGAAGAGGATATCGGACAGGGTTACGAGCAGTACTTC. It specifies CASSEEDIGQGYEQYF.

Judged by abundance, this clonotype is medium-sized (0.01 to 0.1%). The chain carries TRBV4-2 and TRBJ2-1; unclear D gene. This CDR3 comprises 14 residues. Germline V gives CDR1 LGHNA, CDR2 YNFKEQ. The ends were cut back, 1 base at V and 4 bases at J, with 8 bases in the middle. This CDR3 reads CASSQGLDYNEQFF. Here the CDR3 DNA reads TGTGCCAGCAGCCAAGGGCTAGATTACAATGAGCAGTTCTTC.

The chain carries TRBV6-5 and TRBJ2-3; D is undetermined. Germline CDR1 reads MNHEY; CDR2 reads SVGAGI. Trimming left V 6 bases short and J 1 base short, with 8 bases between. The CDR3 spans 13 residues. CDR3 nucleotide sequence: TGTGCCAGCAGGGACCCAGGCACAGATACGCAGTATTTT. Translated: CASRDPGTDTQYF.

This clonotype was seen a handful of times. V is TRBV20-1 and J is TRBJ2-5; 7 nucleotides align to TRBD1. Germline V gene data show CDR1 as DFQATT and CDR2 as SNEGSKA (reference sequence). CDR3 length equals 15 residues. CDR3 residues: CSPWFLRGGQETQYF. CDR3 DNA sequence: TGCAGCCCTTGGTTTTTGCGAGGGGGCCAGGAGACCCAGTACTTC.

The CDR3 DNA is TGTGCCAGCAGTTTCCGTGGACAGGGGGCGCGAAATGAGCAGTACTTC. Translation gives CASSFRGQGARNEQYF. The rearrangement joins TRBV6-5 to TRBJ2-7; TRBD1 aligns across 11 bases. The CDR3 loop spans 16 amino acids. After removal of 4 bases from V and 7 bases from J, the junction contained 12 bases not matched to a gene. Germline V gene data show CDR1 as MNHEY and CDR2 as SVGAGI.